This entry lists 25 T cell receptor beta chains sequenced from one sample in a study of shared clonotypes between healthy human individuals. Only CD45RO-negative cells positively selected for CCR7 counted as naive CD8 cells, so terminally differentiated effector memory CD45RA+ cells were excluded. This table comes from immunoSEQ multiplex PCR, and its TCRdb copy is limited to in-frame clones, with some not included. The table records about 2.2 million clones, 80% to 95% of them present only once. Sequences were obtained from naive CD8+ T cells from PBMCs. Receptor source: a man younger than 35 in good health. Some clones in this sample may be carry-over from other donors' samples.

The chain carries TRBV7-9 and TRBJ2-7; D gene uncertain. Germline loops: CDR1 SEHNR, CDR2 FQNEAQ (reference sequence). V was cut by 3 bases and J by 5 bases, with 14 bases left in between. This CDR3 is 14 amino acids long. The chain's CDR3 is CASSFPGPADEQYF. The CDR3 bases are TGTGCCAGCAGCTTCCCTGGACCGGCGGACGAGCAGTACTTC.

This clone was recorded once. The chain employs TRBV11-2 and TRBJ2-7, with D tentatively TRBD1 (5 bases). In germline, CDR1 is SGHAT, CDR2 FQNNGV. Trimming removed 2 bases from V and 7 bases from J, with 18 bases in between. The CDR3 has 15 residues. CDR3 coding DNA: TGTGCCAGCAGCTTACTTCTGGCAGGGTTTGGGGAGCAGTACTTC. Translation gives CASSLLLAGFGEQYF.

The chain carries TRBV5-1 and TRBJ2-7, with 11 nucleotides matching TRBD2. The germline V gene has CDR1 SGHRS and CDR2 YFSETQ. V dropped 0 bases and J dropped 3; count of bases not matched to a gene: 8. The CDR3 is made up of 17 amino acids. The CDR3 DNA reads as TGCGCCAGCAGCTTGGCCCAACTAGCGGGGGAATACTACGAGCAGTACTTC. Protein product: CASSLAQLAGEYYEQYF. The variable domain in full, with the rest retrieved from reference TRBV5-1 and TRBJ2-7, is KAGVTQTPRYLIKTRGQQVTLSCSPISGHRSVSWYQQTPGQGLQFLFEYFSETQRNKGNFPGRFSGRQFSNSRSEMNVSTLELGDSALYLCASSLAQLAGEYYEQYFGPGTRLTVT.

CDR3 coding DNA: TGCGCCAGCAGCTTGGTCGAGAAAACGGGGCAAGGAAAACTGTTTTTT. This codes for CASSLVEKTGQGKLFF. The rearrangement joins TRBV5-1 to TRBJ1-4; D is perhaps TRBD1 (5 bases). The CDR3 length is 16 residues. From germline, CDR1 is SGHRS and CDR2 YFSETQ. Trimming shortened V by 0 bases and J by 10 bases, and 19 bases separated the two germline ends.

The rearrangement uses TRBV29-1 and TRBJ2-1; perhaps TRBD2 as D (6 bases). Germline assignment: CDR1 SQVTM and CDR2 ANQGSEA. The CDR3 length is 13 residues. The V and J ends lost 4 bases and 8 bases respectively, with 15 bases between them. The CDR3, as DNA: TGCAGCGTTGTCCCTCGGAGCGGGTATGAGCAGTTCTTC. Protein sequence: CSVVPRSGYEQFF.

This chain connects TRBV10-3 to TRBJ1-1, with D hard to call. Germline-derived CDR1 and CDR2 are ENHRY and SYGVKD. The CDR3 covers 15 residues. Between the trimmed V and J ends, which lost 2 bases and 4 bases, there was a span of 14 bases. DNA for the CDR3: TGTGCCATCAGTGAGCTGATTGGATTTGGCACTGAAGCTTTCTTT. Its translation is CAISELIGFGTEAFF.

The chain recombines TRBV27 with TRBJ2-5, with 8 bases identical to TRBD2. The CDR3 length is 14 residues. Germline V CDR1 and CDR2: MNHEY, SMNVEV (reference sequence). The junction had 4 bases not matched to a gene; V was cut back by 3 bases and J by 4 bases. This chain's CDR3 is CASSFRGGSETQYF. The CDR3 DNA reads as TGTGCCAGCAGTTTCCGCGGGGGGTCAGAGACCCAGTACTTC.

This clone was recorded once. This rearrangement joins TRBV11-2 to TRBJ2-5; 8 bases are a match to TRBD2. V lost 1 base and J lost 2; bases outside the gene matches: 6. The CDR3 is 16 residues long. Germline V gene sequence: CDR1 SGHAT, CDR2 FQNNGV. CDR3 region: CASSLGPGGQQETQYF. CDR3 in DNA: TGTGCCAGCAGCTTAGGCCCGGGGGGGCAACAAGAGACCCAGTACTTC.

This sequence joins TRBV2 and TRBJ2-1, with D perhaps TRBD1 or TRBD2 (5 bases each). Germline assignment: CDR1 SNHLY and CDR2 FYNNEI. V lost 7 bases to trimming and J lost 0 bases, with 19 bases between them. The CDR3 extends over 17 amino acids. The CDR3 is CASTEGFSPLSYNEQFF. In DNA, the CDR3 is TGTGCCAGCACTGAGGGGTTTTCTCCCCTCTCCTACAATGAGCAGTTCTTC.

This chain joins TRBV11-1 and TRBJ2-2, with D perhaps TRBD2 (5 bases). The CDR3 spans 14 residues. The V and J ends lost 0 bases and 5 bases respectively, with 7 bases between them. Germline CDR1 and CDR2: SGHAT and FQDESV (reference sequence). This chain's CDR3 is CASSLAGETGELFF. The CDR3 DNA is TGTGCCAGCAGCTTAGCGGGAGAAACCGGGGAGCTGTTTTTT.

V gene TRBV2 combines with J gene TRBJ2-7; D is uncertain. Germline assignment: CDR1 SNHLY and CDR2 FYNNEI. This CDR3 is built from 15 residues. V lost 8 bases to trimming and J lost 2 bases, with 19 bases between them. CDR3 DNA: TGTGCCAGCGGCCGATCCCAGATTGGTCCCTACGAGCAGTACTTC. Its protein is CASGRSQIGPYEQYF.

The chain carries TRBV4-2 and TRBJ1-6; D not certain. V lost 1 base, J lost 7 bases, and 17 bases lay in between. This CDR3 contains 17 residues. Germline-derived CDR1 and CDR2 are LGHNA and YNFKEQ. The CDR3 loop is CASSQAPLGASNSPLHF. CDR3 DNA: TGTGCCAGCAGCCAAGCCCCCTTGGGCGCGTCAAATTCACCCCTCCACTTT.

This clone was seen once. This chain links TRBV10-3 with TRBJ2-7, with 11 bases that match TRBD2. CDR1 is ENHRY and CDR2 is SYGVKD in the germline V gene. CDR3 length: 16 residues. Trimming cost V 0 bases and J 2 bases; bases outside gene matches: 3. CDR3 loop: CAISESLLAGAYEQYF. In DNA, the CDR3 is TGTGCCATCAGTGAGTCCTTACTAGCGGGGGCCTACGAGCAGTACTTC.

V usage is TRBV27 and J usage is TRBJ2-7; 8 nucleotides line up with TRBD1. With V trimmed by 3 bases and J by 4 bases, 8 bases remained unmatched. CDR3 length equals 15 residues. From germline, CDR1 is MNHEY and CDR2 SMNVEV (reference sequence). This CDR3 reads CASSFRQGALYEQYF. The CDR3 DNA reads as TGTGCCAGCAGTTTTCGGCAGGGGGCTTTGTACGAGCAGTACTTC.

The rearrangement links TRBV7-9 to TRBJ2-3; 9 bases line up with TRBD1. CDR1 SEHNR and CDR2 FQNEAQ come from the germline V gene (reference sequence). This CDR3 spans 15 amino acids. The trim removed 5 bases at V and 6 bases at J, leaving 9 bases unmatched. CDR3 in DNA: TGTGCCAGCAGCAGACCGGGACAGGGATCCGATACGCAGTATTTT. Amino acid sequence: CASSRPGQGSDTQYF.

CDR3 DNA sequence: TGCAGCGTTGAAGAATTAGGACACGTGAACACTGAAGCTTTCTTT. It translates to CSVEELGHVNTEAFF. J is TRBJ1-1 and V is TRBV29-1; D is perhaps TRBD1 (5 bases). Per the germline V gene, CDR1 is SQVTM and CDR2 is ANQGSEA. The CDR3 contains 15 residues. Trimming took off 0 bases at V and 0 bases at J, with 11 bases between the two ends. Full variable domain (outside the CDR3, taken from reference TRBV29-1 and TRBJ1-1): SAVISQKPSRDICQRGTSLTIQCQVDSQVTMMFWYRQQPGQSLTLIATANQGSEATYESGFVIDKFPISRPNLTFSTLTVSNMSPEDSSIYLCSVEELGHVNTEAFFGQGTRLTVV.

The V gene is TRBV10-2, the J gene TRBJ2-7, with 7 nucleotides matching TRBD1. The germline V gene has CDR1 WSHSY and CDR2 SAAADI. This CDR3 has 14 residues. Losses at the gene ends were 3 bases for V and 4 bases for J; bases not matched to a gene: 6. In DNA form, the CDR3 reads TGCGCCAGCAGTGAACTACAGGGGTGGTACGAGCAGTACTTC. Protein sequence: CASSELQGWYEQYF.

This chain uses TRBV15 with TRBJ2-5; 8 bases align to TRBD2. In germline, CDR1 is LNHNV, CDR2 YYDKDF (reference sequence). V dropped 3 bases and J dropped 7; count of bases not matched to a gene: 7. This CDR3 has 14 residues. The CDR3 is CATSSPGTRGTQYF. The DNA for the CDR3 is TGTGCCACCAGCAGTCCCGGGACTAGAGGGACCCAGTACTTC. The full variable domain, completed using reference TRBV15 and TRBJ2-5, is DAMVIQNPRYQVTQFGKPVTLSCSQTLNHNVMYWYQQKSSQAPKLLFHYYDKDFNNEADTPDNFQSRRPNTSFCFLDIRSPGLGDTAMYLCATSSPGTRGTQYFGPGTRLLVL.

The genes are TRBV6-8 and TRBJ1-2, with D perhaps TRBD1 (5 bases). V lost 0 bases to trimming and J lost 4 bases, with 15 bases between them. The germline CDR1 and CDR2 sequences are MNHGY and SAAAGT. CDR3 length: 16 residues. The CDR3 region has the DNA TGTGCCAGCAGTTACTCGATTGGCAGGGTTACCTATGGCTACACCTTC. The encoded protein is CASSYSIGRVTYGYTF.

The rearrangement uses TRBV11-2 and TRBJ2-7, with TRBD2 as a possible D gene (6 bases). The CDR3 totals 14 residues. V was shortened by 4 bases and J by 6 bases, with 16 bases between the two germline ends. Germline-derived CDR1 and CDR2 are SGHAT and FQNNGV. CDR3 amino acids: CASSSRLGGVEQYF. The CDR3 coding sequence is TGTGCCAGCAGCTCCCGACTAGGTGGGGTCGAGCAGTACTTC.

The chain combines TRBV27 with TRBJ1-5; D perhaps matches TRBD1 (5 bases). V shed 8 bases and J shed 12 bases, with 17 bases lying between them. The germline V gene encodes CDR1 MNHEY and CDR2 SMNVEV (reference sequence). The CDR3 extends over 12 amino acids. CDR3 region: CASGLTASLQHF. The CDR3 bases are TGTGCCAGCGGCCTGACAGCCAGCCTCCAGCATTTT.

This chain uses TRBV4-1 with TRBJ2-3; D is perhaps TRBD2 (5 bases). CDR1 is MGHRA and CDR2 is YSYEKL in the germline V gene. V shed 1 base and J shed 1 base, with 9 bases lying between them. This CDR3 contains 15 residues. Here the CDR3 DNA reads TGCGCCAGCAGCCAAGTGGGAGCGGGCACAGATACGCAGTATTTT. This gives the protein CASSQVGAGTDTQYF.

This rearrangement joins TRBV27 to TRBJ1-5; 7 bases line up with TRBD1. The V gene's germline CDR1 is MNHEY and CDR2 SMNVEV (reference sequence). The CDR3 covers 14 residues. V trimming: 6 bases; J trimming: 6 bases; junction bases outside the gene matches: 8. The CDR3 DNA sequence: TGTGCCAGCAGATTTAGACAGGGAGGTCAGCCCCAGCATTTT. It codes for CASRFRQGGQPQHF.

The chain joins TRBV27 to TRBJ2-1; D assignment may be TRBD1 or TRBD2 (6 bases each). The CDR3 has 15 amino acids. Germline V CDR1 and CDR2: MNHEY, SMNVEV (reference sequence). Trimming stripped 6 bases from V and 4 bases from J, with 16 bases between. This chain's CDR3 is CASSVGGQLYNEQFF. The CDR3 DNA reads TGTGCCAGCAGCGTCGGGGGACAATTATACAATGAGCAGTTCTTC.

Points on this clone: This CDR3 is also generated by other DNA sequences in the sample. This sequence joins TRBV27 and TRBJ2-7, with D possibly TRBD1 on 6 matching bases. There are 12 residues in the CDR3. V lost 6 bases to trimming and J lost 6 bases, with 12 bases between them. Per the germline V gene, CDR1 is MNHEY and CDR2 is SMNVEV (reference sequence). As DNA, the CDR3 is TGTGCCAGCAGCCTCAGGGGCGGCGAGCAGTACTTC. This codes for CASSLRGGEQYF.